The 12 T cell receptor beta chains listed next were all sequenced from one sample in a study of response to subunit inactivated influenza vaccine. One entry per CDR3 protein, called by TCRdb with MiXCR from the RT-PCR reads. This table has about 780,000 distinct CDR3 sequences, less than 20% appearing once. The sample was PBMCs from blood, taken around 5 days after vaccination. The receptors shown here come from a man aged 45 to 65 who received an inactivated influenza vaccine.

The J gene is TRBJ1-2, the V gene TRBV7-2; TRBD1 aligns across 10 bases. This CDR3 has 16 residues. After removal of 8 bases from V and 6 bases from J, the junction contained 15 bases not matched to a gene. Germline V gene data show CDR1 as SGHTA and CDR2 as FQGNSA. The CDR3 loop reads CASLPRQGASRDGYTF. Here the CDR3 DNA reads TGTGCCAGCCTTCCCCGACAGGGGGCTTCTCGCGATGGCTACACCTTC.

On this clonotype itself: One end of the junction fails to match germline, which may point to a read error. The CDR3 coding sequence is TGTGCCCTCAGTGACCCAGCGGCGAACACCGGGGAGCTGTTTTTT. It is translated as CALSDPAANTGELFF. The chain joins TRBV10-3 to TRBJ2-2; TRBD2 is a possible D gene (5 bases). Per the germline V gene, CDR1 is ENHRY and CDR2 is SYGVKD. The CDR3 length is 15 residues.

This clonotype was recorded a few times. The rearrangement uses TRBV29-1 and TRBJ2-7; 9 bases fit TRBD1. After removal of 5 bases from V and 0 bases from J, the junction contained 5 bases not matched to a gene. CDR1 is SQVTM, CDR2 ANQGSEA, per germline. The CDR3 sequence is 14 residues long. DNA of the CDR3: TGCAGCGTTCGGACAGGGGCTTTCTCCTACGAGCAGTACTTC. It encodes CSVRTGAFSYEQYF.

The chain uses TRBV9 and TRBJ2-7; D gene unclear. CDR3 size: 12 residues. V lost 5 bases to trimming and J lost 9 bases, with 15 bases between them. Germline V gene sequence: CDR1 SGDLS, CDR2 YYNGEE. This CDR3 is CASSDEKSGQYF. DNA for the CDR3: TGTGCCAGCAGTGATGAGAAGTCCGGGCAGTACTTC.

This clonotype was seen more than once but under ten times. The chain recombines TRBV7-3 with TRBJ2-3; D ambiguous. Per germline, CDR1 SGHTA and CDR2 FQGTGA. V lost 9 bases and J 4 bases, leaving 11 bases between the germline ends. The length of the CDR3 is 12 residues. CDR3: CASGPSPDTQYF. DNA of the CDR3: TGTGCCAGTGGGCCTTCCCCAGATACGCAGTATTTT.

As concerns this clonotype: At one end the junction does not follow the germline gene, possibly because of a read error. V is TRBV12-3 or TRBV12-4 and J is TRBJ2-2; D possibly corresponds to TRBD1 (6 bases). The CDR3 extends over 15 amino acids. DNA for the CDR3: TGTCCCAGCAGTTTGTGGGGGCTCCGGACCGGGGAGCTGTTTTTT. This gives the protein CPSSLWGLRTGELFF.

This clonotype was observed at least ten times. The chain joins TRBV5-1 to TRBJ1-1; 7 bases are a match to TRBD1. CDR1 is SGHRS, CDR2 YFSETQ, per germline. The J segment lost 4 bases and the V segment lost 0 bases, leaving 9 bases of the junction unmatched. This CDR3 is built from 16 residues. The CDR3 loop reads CASSLGGANRGTEAFF. CDR3 in DNA: TGCGCCAGCAGCTTGGGAGGGGCCAACAGGGGCACTGAAGCTTTCTTT.

This clonotype has only a few counts. J is TRBJ1-2 and V is TRBV10-3; D gene unclear. CDR3 length: 15 amino acids. The germline gives CDR1 ENHRY, CDR2 SYGVKD. The ends were cut back, 3 bases at V and 0 bases at J, with 11 bases in the middle. In DNA, the CDR3 is TGTGCCATCAGTGAATCGACACGGACTAACTATGGCTACACCTTC. It is translated as CAISESTRTNYGYTF.

This clonotype was seen repeatedly, ten times or more. The chain couples TRBV29-1 to TRBJ2-1; no clear D. Germline CDR1 and CDR2: SQVTM and ANQGSEA. The CDR3 runs 12 residues. Trimming removed 2 bases from V and 6 bases from J, with 8 bases in between. CDR3 loop: CSVERLFNEQFF. The CDR3 DNA is TGCAGCGTTGAACGACTCTTCAATGAGCAGTTCTTC.

The chain employs TRBV5-1 and TRBJ2-1, with 11 bases matching TRBD2. The CDR3 extends over 15 amino acids. Germline loops: CDR1 SGHRS, CDR2 YFSETQ. J lost 9 bases, V lost 1 base, and 6 bases had no gene match. The CDR3 sequence: CASSLTSGSFGEQFF. As DNA, the CDR3 is TGCGCCAGCAGCTTGACTAGCGGGAGTTTCGGTGAGCAGTTCTTC.

The V call is TRBV28, the J call TRBJ2-3; D unclear. CDR3 size: 16 residues. Germline CDR1 reads MDHEN; CDR2 reads SYDVKM. Trimming removed 3 bases at V and 0 bases at J, with 13 bases between. CDR3 loop: CASSFLGPSSTDTQYF. DNA for the CDR3: TGTGCCAGCAGTTTTTTAGGACCATCTAGCACAGATACGCAGTATTTT.

The sample holds a few counts of this clonotype. V usage is TRBV7-3 and J usage is TRBJ2-7; D may be TRBD1 or TRBD2 (5 bases each). The germline V gene has CDR1 SGHTA and CDR2 FQGTGA. V was shortened by 0 bases and J by 6 bases, with 9 bases between the two germline ends. This CDR3 region has 13 residues. The CDR3 sequence: CASSLTGTTEQYF. The CDR3 DNA sequence: TGTGCCAGCAGCTTAACCGGGACGACCGAGCAGTACTTC. Together with reference TRBV7-3 and TRBJ2-7, the CDR3 gives the full variable domain: GAGVSQTPSNKVTEKGKYVELRCDPISGHTALYWYRQSLGQGPEFLIYFQGTGAADDSGLPNDRFFAVRPEGSVSTLKIQRTERGDSAVYLCASSLTGTTEQYFGPGTRLTVT.